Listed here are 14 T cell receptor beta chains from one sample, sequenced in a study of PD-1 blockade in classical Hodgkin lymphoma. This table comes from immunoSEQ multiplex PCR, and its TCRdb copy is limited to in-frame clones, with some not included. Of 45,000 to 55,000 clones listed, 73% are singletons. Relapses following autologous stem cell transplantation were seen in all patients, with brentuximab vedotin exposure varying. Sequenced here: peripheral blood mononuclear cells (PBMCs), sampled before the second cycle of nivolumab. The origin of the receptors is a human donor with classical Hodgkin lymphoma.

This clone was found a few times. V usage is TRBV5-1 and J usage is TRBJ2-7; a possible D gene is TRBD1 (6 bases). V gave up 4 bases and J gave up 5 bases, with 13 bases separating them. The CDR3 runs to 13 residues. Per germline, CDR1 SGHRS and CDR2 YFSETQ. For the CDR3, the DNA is TGCGCCAGCAGCCTCCGACAGGTTGACGAGCAGTACTTC. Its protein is CASSLRQVDEQYF.

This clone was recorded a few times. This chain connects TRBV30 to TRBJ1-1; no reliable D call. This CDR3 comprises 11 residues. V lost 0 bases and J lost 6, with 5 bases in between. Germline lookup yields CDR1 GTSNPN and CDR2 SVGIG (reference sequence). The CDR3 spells CAWSVLAEAFF. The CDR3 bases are TGTGCCTGGAGTGTACTGGCTGAAGCTTTCTTT.

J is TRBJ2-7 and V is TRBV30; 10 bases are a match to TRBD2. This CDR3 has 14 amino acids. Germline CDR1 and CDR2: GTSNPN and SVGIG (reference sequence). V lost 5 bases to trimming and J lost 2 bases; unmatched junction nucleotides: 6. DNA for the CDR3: TGTGCCTGGGCTCGGACTAGCGGCCCCTACGAGCAGTACTTC. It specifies CAWARTSGPYEQYF.

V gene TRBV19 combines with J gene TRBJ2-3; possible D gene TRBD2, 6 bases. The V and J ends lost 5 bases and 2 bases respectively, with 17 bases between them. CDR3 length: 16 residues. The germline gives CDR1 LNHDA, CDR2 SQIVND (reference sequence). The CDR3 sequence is CASSPRGSGFTDTQYF. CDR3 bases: TGTGCCAGTAGTCCCCGTGGTAGCGGCTTCACAGATACGCAGTATTTT. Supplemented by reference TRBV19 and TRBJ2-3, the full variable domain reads DGGITQSPKYLFRKEGQNVTLSCEQNLNHDAMYWYRQDPGQGLRLIYYSQIVNDFQKGDIAEGYSVSREKKESFPLTVTSAQKNPTAFYLCASSPRGSGFTDTQYFGPGTRLTVL.

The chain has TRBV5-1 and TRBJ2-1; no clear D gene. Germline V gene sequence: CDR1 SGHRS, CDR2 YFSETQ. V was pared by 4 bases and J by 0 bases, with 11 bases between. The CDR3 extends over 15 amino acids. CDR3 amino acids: CASSHRLGSYNEQFF. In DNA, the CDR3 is TGCGCCAGCAGCCATCGACTCGGCTCCTACAATGAGCAGTTCTTC.

CDR3 in amino acids: CASSPRSGEETQYF. The CDR3 DNA reads TGCGCCAGCAGCCCCCGGTCAGGGGAAGAGACCCAGTACTTC. This sequence joins TRBV5-1 and TRBJ2-5; maybe TRBD1 (6 bases). The CDR3 is 14 amino acids. CDR1 and CDR2 from the germline V gene are SGHRS and YFSETQ. V lost 4 bases and J 3 bases, leaving 13 bases between the germline ends.

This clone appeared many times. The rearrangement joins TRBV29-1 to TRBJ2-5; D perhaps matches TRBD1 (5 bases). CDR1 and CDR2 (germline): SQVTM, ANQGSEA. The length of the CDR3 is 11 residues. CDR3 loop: CKGLRGETQYF. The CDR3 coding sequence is TGCAAAGGTTTAAGGGGAGAGACCCAGTACTTC.

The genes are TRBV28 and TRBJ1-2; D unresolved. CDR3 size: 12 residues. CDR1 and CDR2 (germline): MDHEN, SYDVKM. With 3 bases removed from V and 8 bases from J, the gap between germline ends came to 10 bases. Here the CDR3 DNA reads TGTGCCAGCAGTTTTCTTCCTGGGGGCTACACCTTC. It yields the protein CASSFLPGGYTF.

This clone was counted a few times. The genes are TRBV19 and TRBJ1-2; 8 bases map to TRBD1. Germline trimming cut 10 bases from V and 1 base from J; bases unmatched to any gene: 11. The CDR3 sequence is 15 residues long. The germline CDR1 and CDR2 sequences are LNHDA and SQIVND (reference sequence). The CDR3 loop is CATLATGEGNYGYTF. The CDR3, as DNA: TGTGCCACCCTGGCGACAGGGGAGGGTAACTATGGCTACACCTTC.

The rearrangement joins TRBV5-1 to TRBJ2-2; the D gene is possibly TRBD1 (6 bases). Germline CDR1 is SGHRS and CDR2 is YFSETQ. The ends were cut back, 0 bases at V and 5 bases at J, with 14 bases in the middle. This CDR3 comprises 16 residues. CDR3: CASSLVVGQGTGELFF. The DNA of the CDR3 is TGCGCCAGCAGCTTGGTGGTGGGGCAGGGGACCGGGGAGCTGTTTTTT.

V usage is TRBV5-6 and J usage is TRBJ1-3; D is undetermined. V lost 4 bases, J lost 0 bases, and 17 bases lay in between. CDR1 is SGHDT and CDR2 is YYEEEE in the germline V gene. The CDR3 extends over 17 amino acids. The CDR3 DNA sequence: TGTGCCAGCAGCCCGGCCGTCCGGTCCAACTCTGGAAACACCATATATTTT. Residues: CASSPAVRSNSGNTIYF.

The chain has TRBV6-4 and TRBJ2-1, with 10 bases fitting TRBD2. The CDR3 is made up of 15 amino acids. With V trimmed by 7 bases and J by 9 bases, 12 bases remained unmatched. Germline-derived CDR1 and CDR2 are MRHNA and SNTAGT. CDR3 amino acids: CASKSLAGGLGEQFF. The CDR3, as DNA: TGTGCCAGCAAATCTTTAGCGGGAGGTTTAGGTGAGCAGTTCTTC.

In nucleotides, the CDR3 is TGTGCCAGCAATTGGAGGGACACGAACACCGGGGAGCTGTTTTTT. Amino acids: CASNWRDTNTGELFF. The chain combines TRBV9 with TRBJ2-2; D is possibly TRBD1 or TRBD2 (6 bases each). The CDR3 length is 15 residues. Between the trimmed V and J ends, which lost 6 bases and 0 bases, there was a span of 12 bases. Germline CDR1 reads SGDLS; CDR2 reads YYNGEE.

The CDR3 nucleotides read TGTGCCAGCAGGGCACTAGCGGCCGGGGAGCTGTTTTTT. This codes for CASRALAAGELFF. The chain links TRBV6-1 to TRBJ2-2; 8 bases match TRBD2. The germline V gene has CDR1 MNHNS and CDR2 SASEGT. Germline trimming cut 6 bases from V and 6 bases from J; bases unmatched to any gene: 3. The CDR3 sequence is 13 residues long.